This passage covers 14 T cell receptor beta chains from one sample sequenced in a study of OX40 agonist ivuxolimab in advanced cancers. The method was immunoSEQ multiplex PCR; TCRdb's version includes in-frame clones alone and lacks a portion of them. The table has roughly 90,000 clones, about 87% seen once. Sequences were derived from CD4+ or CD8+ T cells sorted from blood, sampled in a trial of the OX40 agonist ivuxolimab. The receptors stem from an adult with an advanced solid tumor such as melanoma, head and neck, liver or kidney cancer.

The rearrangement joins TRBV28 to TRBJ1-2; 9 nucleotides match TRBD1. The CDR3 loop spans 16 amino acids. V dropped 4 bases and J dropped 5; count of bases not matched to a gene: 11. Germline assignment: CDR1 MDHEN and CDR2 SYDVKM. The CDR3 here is CASSSTYRGRFYGYTF. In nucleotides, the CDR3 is TGTGCCAGCAGTTCGACTTACAGGGGGCGATTTTATGGCTACACCTTC.

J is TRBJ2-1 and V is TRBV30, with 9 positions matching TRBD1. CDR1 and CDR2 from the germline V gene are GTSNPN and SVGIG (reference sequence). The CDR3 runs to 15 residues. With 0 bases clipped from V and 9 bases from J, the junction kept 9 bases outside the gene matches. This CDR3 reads CAWSVGQGLSTEQFF. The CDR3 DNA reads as TGTGCCTGGAGTGTCGGACAGGGGCTTTCCACTGAGCAGTTCTTC.

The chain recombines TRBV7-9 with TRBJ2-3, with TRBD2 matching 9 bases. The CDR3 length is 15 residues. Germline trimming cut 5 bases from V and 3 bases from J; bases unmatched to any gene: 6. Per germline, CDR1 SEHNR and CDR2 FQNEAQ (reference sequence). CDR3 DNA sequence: TGTGCCAGCAGCCAAGCGGGGGGCAAGACAGATACGCAGTATTTT. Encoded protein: CASSQAGGKTDTQYF.

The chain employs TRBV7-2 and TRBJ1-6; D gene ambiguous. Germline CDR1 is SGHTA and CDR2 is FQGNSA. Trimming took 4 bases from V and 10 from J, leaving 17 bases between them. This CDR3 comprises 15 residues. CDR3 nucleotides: TGTGCCAGCAGCTCCGCGGTGGGAGTCGGCTCACCCCTCCACTTT. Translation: CASSSAVGVGSPLHF. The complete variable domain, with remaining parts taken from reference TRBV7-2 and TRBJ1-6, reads GAGVSQSPSNKVTEKGKDVELRCDPISGHTALYWYRQSLGQGLEFLIYFQGNSAPDKSGLPSDRFSAERTGGSVSTLTIQRTQQEDSAVYLCASSSAVGVGSPLHFGNGTRLTVT.

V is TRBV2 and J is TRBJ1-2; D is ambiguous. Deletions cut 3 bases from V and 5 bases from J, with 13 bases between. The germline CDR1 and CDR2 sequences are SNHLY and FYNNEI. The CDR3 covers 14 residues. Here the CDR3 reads CASSDPGLLYGYTF. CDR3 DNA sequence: TGTGCCAGCAGTGACCCAGGCTTACTTTATGGCTACACCTTC.

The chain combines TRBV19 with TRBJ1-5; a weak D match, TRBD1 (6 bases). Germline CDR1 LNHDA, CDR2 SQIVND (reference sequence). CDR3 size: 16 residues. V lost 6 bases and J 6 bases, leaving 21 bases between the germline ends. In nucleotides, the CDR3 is TGTGCCAGTAGCCGCGGGGGGCTTAGCATCGGTCAGCCCCAGCATTTT. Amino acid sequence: CASSRGGLSIGQPQHF.

The CDR3 is CASSYSVGTKVETQYF. The CDR3 bases are TGTGCCAGCAGTTACTCTGTAGGGACCAAGGTCGAGACCCAGTACTTC. This sequence joins TRBV6-5 and TRBJ2-5, with D perhaps TRBD1 or TRBD2 (5 bases each). V was shortened by 0 bases and J by 5 bases, with 16 bases between the two germline ends. This CDR3 spans 16 amino acids. The germline CDR1 and CDR2 sequences are MNHEY and SVGAGI.

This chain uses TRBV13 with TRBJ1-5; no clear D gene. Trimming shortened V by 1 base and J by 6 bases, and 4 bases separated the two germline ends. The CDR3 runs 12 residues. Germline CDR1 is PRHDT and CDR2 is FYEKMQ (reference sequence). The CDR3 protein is CASSLVGQPQHF. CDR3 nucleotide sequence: TGTGCCAGCAGCTTAGTGGGTCAGCCCCAGCATTTT.

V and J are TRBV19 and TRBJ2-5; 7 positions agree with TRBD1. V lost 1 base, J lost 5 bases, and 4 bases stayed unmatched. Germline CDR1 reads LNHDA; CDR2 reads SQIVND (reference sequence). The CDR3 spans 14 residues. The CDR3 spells CASSIGQGGETQYF. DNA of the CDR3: TGTGCCAGTAGTATAGGACAGGGCGGGGAGACCCAGTACTTC. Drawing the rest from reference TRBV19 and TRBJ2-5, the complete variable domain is DGGITQSPKYLFRKEGQNVTLSCEQNLNHDAMYWYRQDPGQGLRLIYYSQIVNDFQKGDIAEGYSVSREKKESFPLTVTSAQKNPTAFYLCASSIGQGGETQYFGPGTRLLVL.

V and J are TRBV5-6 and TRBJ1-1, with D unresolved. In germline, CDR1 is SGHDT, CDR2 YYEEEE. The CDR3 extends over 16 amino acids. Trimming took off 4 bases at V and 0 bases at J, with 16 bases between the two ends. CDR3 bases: TGTGCCAGCAGCCCAGATTTAGGAGGAATGAACACTGAAGCTTTCTTT. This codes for CASSPDLGGMNTEAFF. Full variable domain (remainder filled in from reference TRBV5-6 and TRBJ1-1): DAGVTQSPTHLIKTRGQQVTLRCSPKSGHDTVSWYQQALGQGPQFIFQYYEEEERQRGNFPDRFSGHQFPNYSSELNVNALLLGDSALYLCASSPDLGGMNTEAFFGQGTRLTVV.

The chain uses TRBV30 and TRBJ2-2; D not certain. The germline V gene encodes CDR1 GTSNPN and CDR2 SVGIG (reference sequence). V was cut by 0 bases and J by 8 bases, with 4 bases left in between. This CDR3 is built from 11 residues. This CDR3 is CAWSVVGELFF. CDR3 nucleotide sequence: TGTGCCTGGAGTGTAGTGGGGGAGCTGTTTTTT.

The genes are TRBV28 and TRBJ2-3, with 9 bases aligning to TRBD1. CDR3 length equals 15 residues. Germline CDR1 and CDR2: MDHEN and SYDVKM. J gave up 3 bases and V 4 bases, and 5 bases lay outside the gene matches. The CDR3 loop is CASSSPGQGTDTQYF. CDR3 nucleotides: TGTGCCAGCAGTTCCCCGGGACAGGGTACAGATACGCAGTATTTT. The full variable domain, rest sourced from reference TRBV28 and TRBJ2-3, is DVKVTQSSRYLVKRTGEKVFLECVQDMDHENMFWYRQDPGLGLRLIYFSYDVKMKEKGDIPEGYSVSREKKERFSLILESASTNQTSMYLCASSSPGQGTDTQYFGPGTRLTVL.

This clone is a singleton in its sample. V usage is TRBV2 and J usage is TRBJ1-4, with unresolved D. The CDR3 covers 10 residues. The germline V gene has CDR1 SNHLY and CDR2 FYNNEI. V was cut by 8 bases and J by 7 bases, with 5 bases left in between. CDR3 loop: CASGVEKLFF. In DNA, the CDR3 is TGTGCCAGCGGCGTTGAAAAACTGTTTTTT. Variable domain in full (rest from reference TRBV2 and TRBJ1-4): EPEVTQTPSHQVTQMGQEVILRCVPISNHLYFYWYRQILGQKVEFLVSFYNNEISEKSEIFDDQFSVERPDGSNFTLKIRSTKLEDSAMYFCASGVEKLFFGSGTQLSVL.

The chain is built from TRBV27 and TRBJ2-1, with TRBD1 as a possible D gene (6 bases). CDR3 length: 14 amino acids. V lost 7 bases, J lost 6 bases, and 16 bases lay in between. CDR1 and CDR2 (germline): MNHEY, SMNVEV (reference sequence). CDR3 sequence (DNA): TGTGCCAGCAATGGACAGCCGAAGATCAATGAGCAGTTCTTC. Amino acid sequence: CASNGQPKINEQFF.